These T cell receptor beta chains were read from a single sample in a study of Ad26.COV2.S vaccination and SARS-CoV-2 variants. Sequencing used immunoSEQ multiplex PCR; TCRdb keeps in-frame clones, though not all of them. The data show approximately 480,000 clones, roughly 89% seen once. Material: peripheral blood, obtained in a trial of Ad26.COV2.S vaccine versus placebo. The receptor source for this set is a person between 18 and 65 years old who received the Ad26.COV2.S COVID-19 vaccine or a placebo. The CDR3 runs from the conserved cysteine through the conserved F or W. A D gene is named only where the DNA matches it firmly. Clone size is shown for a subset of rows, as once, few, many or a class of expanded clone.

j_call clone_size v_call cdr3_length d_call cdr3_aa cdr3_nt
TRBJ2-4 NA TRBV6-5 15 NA CAASPGNLAKNIQYF TGTGCCGCCTCCCCCGGGAACCTAGCCAAAAACATTCAGTACTTC
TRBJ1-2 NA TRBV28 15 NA CASSLDEGFAYGYTF TGTGCCAGCAGTTTGGATGAGGGATTCGCCTATGGCTACACCTTC
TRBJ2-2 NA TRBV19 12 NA CASSTSAGELFF TGTGCCAGTAGTACAAGCGCCGGGGAGCTGTTTTTT
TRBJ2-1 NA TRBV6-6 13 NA CASRQAPYNEQFF TGTGCCAGCAGGCAGGCTCCCTACAATGAGCAGTTCTTC
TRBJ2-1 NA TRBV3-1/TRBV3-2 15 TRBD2 CASSPGSGDYNEQFF TGTGCCAGCAGCCCAGGGAGCGGGGATTACAATGAGCAGTTCTTC
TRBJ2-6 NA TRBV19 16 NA CASSTLGGSGANVLTF TGTGCCAGTAGCACCCTCGGGGGCTCGGGGGCCAACGTCCTGACTTTC
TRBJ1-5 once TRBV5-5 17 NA CASSLAGFFGKDQPQHF TGTGCCAGCAGCTTGGCCGGGTTTTTCGGTAAGGATCAGCCCCAGCATTTT
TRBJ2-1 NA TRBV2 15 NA CASRSDSHSYNEQFF TGTGCCAGCAGGTCCGACAGCCACTCCTACAATGAGCAGTTCTTC
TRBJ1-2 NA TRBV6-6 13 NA CASSYSANYGYTF TGTGCCAGCAGTTACTCAGCTAACTATGGCTACACCTTC
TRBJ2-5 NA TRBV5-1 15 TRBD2 CASSPTSGPQETQYF TGCGCCAGCAGTCCGACTAGCGGTCCTCAAGAGACCCAGTACTTC
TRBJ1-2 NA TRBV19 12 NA CASSWGAHGYTF TGTGCCAGTAGTTGGGGGGCGCATGGCTACACCTTC
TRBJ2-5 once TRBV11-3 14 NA CASSFGADRETQYF TGTGCCAGCAGCTTCGGAGCGGACCGGGAGACCCAGTACTTC
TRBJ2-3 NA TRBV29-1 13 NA CSVRQASADTQYF TGCAGCGTTCGCCAGGCTAGCGCAGATACGCAGTATTTT
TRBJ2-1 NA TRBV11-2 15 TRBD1 CASSLGQGSGNEQFF TGTGCCAGCAGCTTAGGACAGGGATCTGGAAATGAGCAGTTCTTC
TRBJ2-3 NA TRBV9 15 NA CASSAQSSGTDTQYF TGTGCCAGCAGCGCCCAGTCGAGCGGGACAGATACGCAGTATTTT
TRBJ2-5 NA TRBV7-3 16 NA CASSLIGAGPQETQYF TGTGCCAGCAGCTTAATCGGAGCGGGCCCCCAAGAGACCCAGTACTTC
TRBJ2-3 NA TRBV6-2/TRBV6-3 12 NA CASSLGPGAQYF TGTGCCAGCAGTCTAGGGCCCGGGGCGCAGTATTTT
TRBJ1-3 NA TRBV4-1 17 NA CASSQARGQYSGNTIYF TGCGCCAGCAGCCAAGCCCGTGGACAGTACTCTGGAAACACCATATATTTT
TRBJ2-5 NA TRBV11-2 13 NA CASSPSGLETQYF TGTGCCAGCAGCCCCAGCGGGTTGGAGACCCAGTACTTC
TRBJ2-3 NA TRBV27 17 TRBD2 CASSFRREGRPLDTQYF TGTGCCAGCAGTTTCCGACGGGAGGGCCGTCCTCTCGATACGCAGTATTTT
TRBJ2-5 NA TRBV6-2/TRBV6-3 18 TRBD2 CASSYSTLGGPWEETQYF TGTGCCAGCAGTTACTCGACATTGGGAGGGCCCTGGGAAGAGACCCAGTACTTC
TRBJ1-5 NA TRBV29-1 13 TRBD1 CSGTQGVGQPQHF TGCAGCGGCACACAGGGGGTTGGACAGCCCCAGCATTTT
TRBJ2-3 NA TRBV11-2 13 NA CASSFWATDTQYF TGTGCCAGCAGCTTTTGGGCCACAGATACGCAGTATTTT
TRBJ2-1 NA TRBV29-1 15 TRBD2 CSVGRGLATYNEQFF TGCAGCGTTGGTAGGGGACTAGCGACCTACAATGAGCAGTTCTTC
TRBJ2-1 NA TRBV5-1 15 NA CASRASVVSYNEQFF TGCGCCAGCAGGGCGTCGGTAGTCTCCTACAATGAGCAGTTCTTC
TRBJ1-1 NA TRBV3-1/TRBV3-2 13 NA CASSQLLDTEAFF TGTGCCAGCAGCCAACTGCTGGACACTGAAGCTTTCTTT
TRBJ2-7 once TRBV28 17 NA CASSLKARLSSVYEQYF TGTGCCAGCAGTTTAAAGGCCCGTCTGAGTTCGGTCTACGAGCAGTACTTC
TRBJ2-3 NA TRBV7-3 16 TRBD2 CASSQGLAGATDTQYF TGTGCCAGCAGCCAAGGACTAGCGGGAGCCACAGATACGCAGTATTTT
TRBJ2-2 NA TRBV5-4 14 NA CASSVGTNTGELFF TGTGCCAGCAGCGTCGGGACAAACACCGGGGAGCTGTTTTTT
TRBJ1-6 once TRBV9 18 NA CASSPTAEVGVGNSPLHF TGTGCCAGCAGCCCCACCGCGGAGGTGGGGGTGGGTAATTCACCCCTCCACTTT
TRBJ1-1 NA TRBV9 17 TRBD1 CASSGGTATNMNTEAFF TGTGCCAGCAGCGGGGGGACAGCGACCAACATGAACACTGAAGCTTTCTTT
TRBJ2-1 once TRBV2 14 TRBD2 CASSPTSGNPEQFF TGTGCCAGCAGCCCGACTAGCGGGAACCCTGAGCAGTTCTTC
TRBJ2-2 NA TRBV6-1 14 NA CASSESGVRGELFF TGTGCCAGCAGTGAGTCGGGGGTCCGCGGGGAGCTGTTTTTT
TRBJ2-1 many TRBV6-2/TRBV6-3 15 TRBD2 CASSTAGGPGNEQFF TGTGCCAGCAGCACGGCGGGAGGGCCAGGCAATGAGCAGTTCTTC
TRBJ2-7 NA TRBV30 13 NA CAWRSRDIHEQYF TGTGCCTGGAGGTCCCGGGACATCCACGAGCAGTACTTC
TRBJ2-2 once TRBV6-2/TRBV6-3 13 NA CASSPQISGELFF TGTGCCAGCAGTCCCCAGATCAGTGGGGAGCTGTTTTTT
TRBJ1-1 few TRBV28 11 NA CASKKNTEAFF TGTGCCAGCAAGAAGAACACTGAAGCTTTCTTT
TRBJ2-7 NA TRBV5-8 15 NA CASSLASGSRYEQYF TGTGCCAGCAGCTTGGCCTCGGGTAGTCGCTACGAGCAGTACTTC
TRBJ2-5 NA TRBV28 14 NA CASSLTGSKETQYF TGTGCCAGCAGTTTGACAGGAAGCAAAGAGACCCAGTACTTC
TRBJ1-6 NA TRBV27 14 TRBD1 CASSYGQGGSPLHF TGTGCCAGCAGTTACGGACAGGGGGGCTCACCCCTCCACTTT